This TCR beta chain was sequenced during a study of blood T cell repertoires in COVID-19. Across the whole study: Samples representing acute and convalescent COVID-19 were sourced from the United States, Italy and Spain. The cDNA or gDNA used as material had been derived from T cells, B-cell-depleted T cells, or PBMCs.

The CDR3 runs 15 residues. The ends lost 3 bases at V and 5 bases at J; junction bases unmatched: 7. Germline values: CDR1 SQVTM, CDR2 ANQGSEA. In the study's own analysis: Estimation of nucleated cell counts relied on the amplification of reference gene primers. TCRdb's copy holds only in-frame clones and misses some; the assay was immunoSEQ multiplex PCR. D and trimming were read from the DNA, whereas the V and J calls and clone size are those reported in that table. The sample carries more than 300,000 clones, about 87% recorded once. Enrolment of Seattle patients took place during active infection, and they were followed longitudinally.

The rearrangement uses TRBV29-1 and TRBJ2-1; 10 bases align to TRBD1. Sequencing was done on a sample of peripheral blood. This sequence originates from a woman in her forties or fifties with COVID-19, enrolled during active disease. CDR3 sequence reads: CSVELTGGNHNEQFF. The CDR3 bases are TGCAGCGTTGAGCTGACAGGGGGCAACCACAATGAGCAGTTCTTC.